This T cell receptor beta chain comes out of a study of blood T cell repertoires in COVID-19. Study in general: Samples came from the United States, Italy and Spain, spanning acute and convalescent COVID-19. Nucleic acid was either cDNA or gDNA, and it came from T cells, B-cell-depleted T cells, or PBMCs.

In the authors' workflow: Amplification of reference gene primers provided the estimated nucleated cell counts. Sequenced by immunoSEQ multiplex PCR; TCRdb stores in-frame clones only, minus some. The V and J calls and clone size come from that table; D and trimming were worked out from the DNA. The sample has about 110,000 clones; 60% to 85% are singletons. Germline assignment: CDR1 SNHLY and CDR2 FYNNEI. CDR3 length equals 18 residues. With 6 bases clipped from V and 1 base from J, the junction kept 15 bases outside the gene matches. The TCR sequence derives from a woman aged 40 to 50 with acute or convalescent COVID-19. Source material: peripheral blood. V usage is TRBV2 and J usage is TRBJ2-5; TRBD2 matches at 9 bases. This CDR3 reads CASRVGLAGLGAQETQYF. In nucleotides, the CDR3 is TGTGCCAGCAGGGTGGGGCTAGCGGGACTCGGGGCCCAAGAGACCCAGTACTTC.